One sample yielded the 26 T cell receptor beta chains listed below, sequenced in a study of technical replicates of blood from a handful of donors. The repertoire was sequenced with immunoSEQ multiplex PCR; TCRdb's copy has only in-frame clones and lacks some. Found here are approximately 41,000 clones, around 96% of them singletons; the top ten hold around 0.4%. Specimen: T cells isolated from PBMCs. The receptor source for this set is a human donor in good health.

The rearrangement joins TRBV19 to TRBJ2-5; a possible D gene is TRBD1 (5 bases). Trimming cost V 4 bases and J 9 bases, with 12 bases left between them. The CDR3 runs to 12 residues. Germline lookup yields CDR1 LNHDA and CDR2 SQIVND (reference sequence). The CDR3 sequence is CASSTSSGSQYF. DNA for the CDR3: TGTGCCAGTAGTACTTCATCAGGGTCCCAGTACTTC.

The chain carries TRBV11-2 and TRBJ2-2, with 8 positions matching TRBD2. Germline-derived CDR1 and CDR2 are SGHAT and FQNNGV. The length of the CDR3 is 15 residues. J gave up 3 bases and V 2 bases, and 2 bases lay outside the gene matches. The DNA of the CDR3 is TGTGCCAGCAGCTTATTCGGGGGGGACACCGGGGAGCTGTTTTTT. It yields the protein CASSLFGGDTGELFF.

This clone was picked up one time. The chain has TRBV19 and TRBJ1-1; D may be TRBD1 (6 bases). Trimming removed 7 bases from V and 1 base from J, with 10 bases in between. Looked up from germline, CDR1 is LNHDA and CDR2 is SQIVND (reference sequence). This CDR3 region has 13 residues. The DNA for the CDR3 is TGTGCCAGTAACATACAGGGGAACACTGAAGCTTTCTTT. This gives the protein CASNIQGNTEAFF.

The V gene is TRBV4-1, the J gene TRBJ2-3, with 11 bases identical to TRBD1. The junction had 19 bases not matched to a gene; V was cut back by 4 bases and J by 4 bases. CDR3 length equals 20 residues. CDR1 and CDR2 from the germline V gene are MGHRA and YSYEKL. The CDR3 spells CASSPRRLWDRGDQADTQYF. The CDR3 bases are TGCGCCAGCAGCCCCCGACGATTATGGGACAGGGGGGATCAAGCAGATACGCAGTATTTT.

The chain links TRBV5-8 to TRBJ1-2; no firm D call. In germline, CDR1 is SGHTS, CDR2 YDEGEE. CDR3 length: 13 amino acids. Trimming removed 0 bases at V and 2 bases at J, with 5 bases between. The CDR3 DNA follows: TGTGCCAGCAGCTTGGCCGGGAACTATGGCTACACCTTC. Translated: CASSLAGNYGYTF. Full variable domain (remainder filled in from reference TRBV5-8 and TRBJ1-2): EAGVTQSPTHLIKTRGQQATLRCSPISGHTSVYWYQQALGLGLQFLLWYDEGEERNRGNFPPRFSGRQFPNYSSELNVNALELEDSALYLCASSLAGNYGYTFGSGTRLTVV.

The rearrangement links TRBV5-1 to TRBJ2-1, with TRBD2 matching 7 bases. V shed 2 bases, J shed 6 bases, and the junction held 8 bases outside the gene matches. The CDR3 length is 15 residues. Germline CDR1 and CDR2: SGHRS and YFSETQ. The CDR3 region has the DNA TGCGCCAGCAGCTTAGAGGGAGGGCCGAGCAATGAGCAGTTCTTC. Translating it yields CASSLEGGPSNEQFF.

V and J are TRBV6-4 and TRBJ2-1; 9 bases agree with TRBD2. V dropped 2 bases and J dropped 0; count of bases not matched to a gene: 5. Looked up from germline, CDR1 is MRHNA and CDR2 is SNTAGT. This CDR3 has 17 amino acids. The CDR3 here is CASSDPLAGSSYNEQFF. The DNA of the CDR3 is TGTGCCAGCAGTGACCCCCTAGCGGGGAGCTCCTACAATGAGCAGTTCTTC.

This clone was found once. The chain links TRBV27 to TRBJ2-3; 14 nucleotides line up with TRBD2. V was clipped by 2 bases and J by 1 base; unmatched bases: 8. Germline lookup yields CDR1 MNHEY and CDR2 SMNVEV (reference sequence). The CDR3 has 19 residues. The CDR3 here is CASSLPGTSGRLGTDTQYF. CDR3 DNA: TGTGCCAGCAGTTTACCCGGGACTAGCGGGAGATTAGGCACAGATACGCAGTATTTT.

CDR3 amino acids: CASSSGGSGNTIYF. CDR3 sequence (DNA): TGTGCCAGCAGCTCCGGGGGTTCTGGAAACACCATATATTTT. This sequence joins TRBV9 and TRBJ1-3; D is perhaps TRBD1 (5 bases). CDR1 SGDLS and CDR2 YYNGEE come from the germline V gene. The CDR3 has 14 residues. Trimming shortened V by 4 bases and J by 1 base, and 9 bases separated the two germline ends.

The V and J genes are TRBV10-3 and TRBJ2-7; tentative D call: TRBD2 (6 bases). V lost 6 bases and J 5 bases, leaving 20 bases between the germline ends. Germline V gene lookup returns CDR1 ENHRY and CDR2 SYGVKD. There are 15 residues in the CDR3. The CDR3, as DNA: TGTGCCATCAGGCCCCGGGAGTTAGGAAGGAACGAGCAGTACTTC. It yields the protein CAIRPRELGRNEQYF.

CDR3 protein: CAVTTGEVNTEAFF. CDR3 bases: TGTGCCGTCACAACCGGGGAGGTGAACACTGAAGCTTTCTTT. The gene calls are TRBV6-1 and TRBJ1-1; D gene ambiguous. Germline CDR1 is MNHNS and CDR2 is SASEGT. With 11 bases removed from V and 0 bases from J, the gap between germline ends came to 16 bases. This CDR3 is built from 14 residues.

CDR3 sequence (DNA): TGTGCCAGCAGTGGAGACAGAGACGGGGGAAACACCATATATTTT. It codes for CASSGDRDGGNTIYF. The chain carries TRBV6-1 and TRBJ1-3; D perhaps matches TRBD1 (5 bases). V lost 4 bases and J 4 bases, leaving 14 bases between the germline ends. There are 15 residues in the CDR3. Germline V CDR1 and CDR2: MNHNS, SASEGT.

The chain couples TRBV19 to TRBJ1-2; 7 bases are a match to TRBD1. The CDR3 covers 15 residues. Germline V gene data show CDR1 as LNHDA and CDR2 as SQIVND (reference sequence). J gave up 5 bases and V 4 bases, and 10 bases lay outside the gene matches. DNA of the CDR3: TGTGCCAGTAGTACCTACCGGGACAGAATTTATGGCTACACCTTC. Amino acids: CASSTYRDRIYGYTF.

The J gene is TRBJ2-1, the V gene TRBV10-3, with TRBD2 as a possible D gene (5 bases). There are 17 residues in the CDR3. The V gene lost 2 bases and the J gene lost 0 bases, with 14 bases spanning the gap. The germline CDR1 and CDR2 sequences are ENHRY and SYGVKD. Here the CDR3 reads CAISEPSLGASYNEQFF. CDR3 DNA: TGTGCCATCAGTGAGCCTTCTTTGGGAGCCTCCTACAATGAGCAGTTCTTC.

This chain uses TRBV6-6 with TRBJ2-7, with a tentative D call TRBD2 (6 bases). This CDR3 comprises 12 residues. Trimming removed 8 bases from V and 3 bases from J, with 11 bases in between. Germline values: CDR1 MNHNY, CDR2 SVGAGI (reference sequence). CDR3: CASRTIIYEQYF. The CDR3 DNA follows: TGTGCCAGCCGGACTATTATCTACGAGCAGTACTTC.

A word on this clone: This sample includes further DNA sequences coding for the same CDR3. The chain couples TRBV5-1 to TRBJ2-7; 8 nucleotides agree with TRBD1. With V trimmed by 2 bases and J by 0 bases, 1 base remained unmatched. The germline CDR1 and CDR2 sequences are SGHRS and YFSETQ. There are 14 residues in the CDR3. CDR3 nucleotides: TGCGCCAGCAGCTTAGGACAGGGCTCCTACGAGCAGTACTTC. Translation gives CASSLGQGSYEQYF.

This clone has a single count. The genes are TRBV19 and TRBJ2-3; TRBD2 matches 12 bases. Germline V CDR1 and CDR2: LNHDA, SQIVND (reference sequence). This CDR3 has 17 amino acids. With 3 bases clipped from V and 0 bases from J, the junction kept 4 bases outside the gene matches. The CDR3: CASSIQGLAGSTDTQYF. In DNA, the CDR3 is TGTGCCAGTAGTATCCAAGGACTAGCGGGGAGCACAGATACGCAGTATTTT. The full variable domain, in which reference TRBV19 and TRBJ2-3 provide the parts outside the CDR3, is DGGITQSPKYLFRKEGQNVTLSCEQNLNHDAMYWYRQDPGQGLRLIYYSQIVNDFQKGDIAEGYSVSREKKESFPLTVTSAQKNPTAFYLCASSIQGLAGSTDTQYFGPGTRLTVL.

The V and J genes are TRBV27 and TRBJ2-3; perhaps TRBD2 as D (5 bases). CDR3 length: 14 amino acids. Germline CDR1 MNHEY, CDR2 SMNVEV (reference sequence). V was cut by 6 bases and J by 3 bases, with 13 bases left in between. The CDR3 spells CASREAVVTDTQYF. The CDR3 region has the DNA TGTGCCAGCAGAGAAGCGGTGGTTACAGATACGCAGTATTTT.

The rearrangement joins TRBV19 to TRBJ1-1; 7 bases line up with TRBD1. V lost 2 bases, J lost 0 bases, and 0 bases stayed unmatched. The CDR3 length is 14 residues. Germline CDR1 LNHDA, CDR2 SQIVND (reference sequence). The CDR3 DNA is TGTGCCAGTAGTATAAGGGGGCTGAACACTGAAGCTTTCTTT. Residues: CASSIRGLNTEAFF.

CDR3 region: CASSRQGIGELFF. CDR3 nucleotide sequence: TGTGCCAGCAGTCGACAGGGGATCGGGGAGCTGTTTTTT. The rearrangement links TRBV6-5 to TRBJ2-2, with 8 bases aligning to TRBD1. This CDR3 region has 13 residues. Trimming removed 5 bases from V and 7 bases from J; junction bases left unmatched: 3. The germline CDR1 and CDR2 sequences are MNHEY and SVGAGI.

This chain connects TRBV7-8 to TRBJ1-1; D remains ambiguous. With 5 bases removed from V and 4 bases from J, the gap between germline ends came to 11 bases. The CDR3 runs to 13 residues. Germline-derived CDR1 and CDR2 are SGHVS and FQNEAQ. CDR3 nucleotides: TGTGCCAGCAGCGCCCGGGAAGGCACTGAAGCTTTCTTT. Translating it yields CASSAREGTEAFF.

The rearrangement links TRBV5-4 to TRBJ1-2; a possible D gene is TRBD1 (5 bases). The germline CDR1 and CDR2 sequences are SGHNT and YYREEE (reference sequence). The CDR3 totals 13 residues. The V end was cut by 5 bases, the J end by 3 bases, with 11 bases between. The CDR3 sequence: CASSYDRDYGYTF. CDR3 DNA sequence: TGTGCCAGCAGTTATGACAGAGACTATGGCTACACCTTC.

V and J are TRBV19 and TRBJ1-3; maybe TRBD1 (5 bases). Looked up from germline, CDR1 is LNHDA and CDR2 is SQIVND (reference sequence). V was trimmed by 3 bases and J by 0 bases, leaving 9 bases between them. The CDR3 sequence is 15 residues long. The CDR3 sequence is CASSMTASSGNTIYF. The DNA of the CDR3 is TGTGCCAGTAGTATGACAGCGAGCTCTGGAAACACCATATATTTT. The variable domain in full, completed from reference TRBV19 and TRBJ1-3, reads DGGITQSPKYLFRKEGQNVTLSCEQNLNHDAMYWYRQDPGQGLRLIYYSQIVNDFQKGDIAEGYSVSREKKESFPLTVTSAQKNPTAFYLCASSMTASSGNTIYFGEGSWLTVV.

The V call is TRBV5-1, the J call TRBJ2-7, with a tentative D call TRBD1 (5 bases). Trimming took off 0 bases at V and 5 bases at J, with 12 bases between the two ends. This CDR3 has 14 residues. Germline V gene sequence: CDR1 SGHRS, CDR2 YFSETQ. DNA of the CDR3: TGCGCCAGCAGCTTGGGTGTCGAGGACAACGAGCAGTACTTC. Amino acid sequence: CASSLGVEDNEQYF.

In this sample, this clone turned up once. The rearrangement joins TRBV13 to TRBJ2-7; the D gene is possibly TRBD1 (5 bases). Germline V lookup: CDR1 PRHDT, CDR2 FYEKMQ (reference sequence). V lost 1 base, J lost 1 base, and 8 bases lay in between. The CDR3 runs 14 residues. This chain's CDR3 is CASSLEAGSYEQYF. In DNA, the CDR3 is TGTGCCAGCAGCTTAGAGGCAGGGTCCTACGAGCAGTACTTC.

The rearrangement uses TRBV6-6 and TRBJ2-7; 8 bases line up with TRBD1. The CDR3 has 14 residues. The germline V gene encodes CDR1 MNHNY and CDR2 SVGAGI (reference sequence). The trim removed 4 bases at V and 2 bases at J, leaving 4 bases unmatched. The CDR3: CASSSGTGPYEQYF. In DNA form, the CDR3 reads TGTGCCAGCAGTTCCGGGACAGGACCCTACGAGCAGTACTTC.